This TCR beta chain was obtained from a study of blood T cell repertoires in COVID-19. The wider study: Some COVID-19 samples were acute and others convalescent; all came from the United States, Italy and Spain.

Produced via immunoSEQ multiplex PCR; TCRdb's table is partial and in-frame only. This sample has 55,000 to 95,000 clones, with over 80% found just once. Trimming took 0 bases from V and 8 from J; bases not matched to a gene: 7. Germline loops: CDR1 SGHRS, CDR2 YFSETQ. The length of the CDR3 is 16 residues. This sequence joins TRBV5-1 and TRBJ2-1, with 11 nucleotides matching TRBD2. The sequenced sample was peripheral blood. This sequence originates from an older woman with acute or convalescent COVID-19. The CDR3 loop reads CASSLVLAGGGDEQFF. CDR3 coding DNA: TGCGCCAGCAGCTTGGTCCTAGCGGGAGGAGGGGATGAGCAGTTCTTC.